This T cell receptor beta chain was observed in a study of T cell responses to AZD1222 COVID-19 vaccine. Overall study context: Doses given second, at about 4 or about 12 weeks, were pooled. Broader study findings: Donors were mostly white British, more females; clonal diversity possibly underestimated.

The protocol was immunoSEQ multiplex PCR, while the TCRdb copy is restricted to in-frame clones and leaves out a portion. The table has roughly 100,000 clones, roughly 90% seen once. The CDR3 length is 13 residues. V was cut by 6 bases and J by 4 bases, with 10 bases left in between. Germline loops: CDR1 ENHRY, CDR2 SYGVKD. On this clone: The antigen is not known.

V and J are TRBV10-3 and TRBJ1-5; D is perhaps TRBD1 (6 bases). Source: peripheral blood, taken on day 0 of AZD1222 vaccination. This sequence was found in an adult in good health. In DNA, the CDR3 is TGTGCCATCAGGGACAGCCAAAATCAGCCCCAGCATTTT. Protein: CAIRDSQNQPQHF.